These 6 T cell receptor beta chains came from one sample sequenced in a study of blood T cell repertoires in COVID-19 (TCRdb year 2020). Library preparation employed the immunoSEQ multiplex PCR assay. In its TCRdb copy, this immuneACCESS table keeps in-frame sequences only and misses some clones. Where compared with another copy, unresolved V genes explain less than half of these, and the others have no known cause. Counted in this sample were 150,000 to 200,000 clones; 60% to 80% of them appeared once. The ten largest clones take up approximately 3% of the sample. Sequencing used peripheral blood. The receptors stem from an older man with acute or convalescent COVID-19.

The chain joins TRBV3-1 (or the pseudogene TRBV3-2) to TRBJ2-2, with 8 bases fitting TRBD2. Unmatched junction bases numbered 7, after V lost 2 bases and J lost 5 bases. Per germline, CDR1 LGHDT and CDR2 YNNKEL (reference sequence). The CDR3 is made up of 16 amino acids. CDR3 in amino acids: CASSQNAAGETGELFF. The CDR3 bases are TGTGCCAGCAGCCAAAACGCAGCGGGAGAAACCGGGGAGCTGTTTTTT.

The CDR3 region is CASSFGLFLGGEQFF. The CDR3, as DNA: TGTGCCAGCAGTTTCGGCCTCTTCCTAGGGGGTGAGCAGTTCTTC. This sequence joins TRBV6-2 or TRBV6-3 and TRBJ2-1, with D possibly being TRBD1 (6 bases). The CDR3 consists of 15 residues. From germline, CDR1 is MNHEY and CDR2 SVGEGT. V lost 4 bases and J lost 9, with 19 bases in between.

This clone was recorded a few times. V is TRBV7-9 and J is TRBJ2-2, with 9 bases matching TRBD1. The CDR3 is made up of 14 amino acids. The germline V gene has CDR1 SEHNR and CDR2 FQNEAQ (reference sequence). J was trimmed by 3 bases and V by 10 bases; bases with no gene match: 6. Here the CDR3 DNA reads TGTGCCAACCCTCGGACAGGGGACACCGGGGAGCTGTTTTTT. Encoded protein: CANPRTGDTGELFF. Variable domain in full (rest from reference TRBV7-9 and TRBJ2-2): DTGVSQNPRHKITKRGQNVTFRCDPISEHNRLYWYRQTLGQGPEFLTYFQNEAQLEKSRLLSDRFSAERPKGSFSTLEIQRTEQGDSAMYLCANPRTGDTGELFFGEGSRLTVL.

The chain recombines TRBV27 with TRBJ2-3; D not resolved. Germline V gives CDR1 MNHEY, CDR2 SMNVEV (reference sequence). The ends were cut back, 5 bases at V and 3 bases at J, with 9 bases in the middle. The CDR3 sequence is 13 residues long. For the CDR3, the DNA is TGTGCCAGCAGTCGTCGTATAACAGATACGCAGTATTTT. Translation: CASSRRITDTQYF.

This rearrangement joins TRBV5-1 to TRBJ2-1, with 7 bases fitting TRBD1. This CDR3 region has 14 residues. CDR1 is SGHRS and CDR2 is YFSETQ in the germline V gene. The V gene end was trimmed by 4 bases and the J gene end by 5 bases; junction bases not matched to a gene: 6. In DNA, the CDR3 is TGCGCCAGCAGCAGATCGGGACAGCACAATGAGCAGTTCTTC. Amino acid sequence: CASSRSGQHNEQFF.

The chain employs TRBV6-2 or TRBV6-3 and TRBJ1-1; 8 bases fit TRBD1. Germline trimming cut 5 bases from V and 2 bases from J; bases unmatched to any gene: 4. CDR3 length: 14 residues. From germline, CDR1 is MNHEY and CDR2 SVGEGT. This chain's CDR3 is CASSLQGVNTEAFF. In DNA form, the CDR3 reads TGTGCCAGCAGTCTACAGGGGGTTAACACTGAAGCTTTCTTT.